This T cell receptor beta chain was sequenced during a study of graft-versus-host responses after intestinal transplantation. The sample holds a few counts of this clone. The antigen remains unidentified. Measured with immunoSEQ multiplex PCR; TCRdb has only the in-frame clones, and not every one. The sample holds around 100,000 clones, 93% seen once. This CDR3 is built from 13 residues. V was cut by 3 bases and J by 4 bases, with 7 bases left in between. Per the germline V gene, CDR1 is LNHDA and CDR2 is SQIVND (reference sequence). Sequences were derived from unstimulated CD8+ T cells sorted from spleen or lymph node cells, sampled before intestinal transplant. The receptor was derived from a human donor who received an intestinal transplant. The chain has TRBV19 and TRBJ1-5; D may be TRBD1 (6 bases). The DNA of the CDR3 is TGTGCCAGTAGTATGGACAGTAATCAGCCCCAGCATTTT. It specifies CASSMDSNQPQHF.